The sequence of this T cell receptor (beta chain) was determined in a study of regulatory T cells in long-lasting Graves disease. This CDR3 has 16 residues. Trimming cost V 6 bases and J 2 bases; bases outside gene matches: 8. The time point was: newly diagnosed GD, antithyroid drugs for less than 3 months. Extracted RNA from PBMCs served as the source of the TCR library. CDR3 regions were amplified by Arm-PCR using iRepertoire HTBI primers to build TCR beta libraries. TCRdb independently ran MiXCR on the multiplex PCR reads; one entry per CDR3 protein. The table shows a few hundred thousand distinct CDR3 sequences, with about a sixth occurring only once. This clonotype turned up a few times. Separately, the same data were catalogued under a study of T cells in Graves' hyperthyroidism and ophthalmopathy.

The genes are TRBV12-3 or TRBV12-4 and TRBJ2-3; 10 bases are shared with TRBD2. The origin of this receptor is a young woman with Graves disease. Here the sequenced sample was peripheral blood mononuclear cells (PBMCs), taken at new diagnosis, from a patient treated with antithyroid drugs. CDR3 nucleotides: TGTGCCAGCAGCTTACTAGCGGGGACTATCACAGATACGCAGTATTTT. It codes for CASSLLAGTITDTQYF.